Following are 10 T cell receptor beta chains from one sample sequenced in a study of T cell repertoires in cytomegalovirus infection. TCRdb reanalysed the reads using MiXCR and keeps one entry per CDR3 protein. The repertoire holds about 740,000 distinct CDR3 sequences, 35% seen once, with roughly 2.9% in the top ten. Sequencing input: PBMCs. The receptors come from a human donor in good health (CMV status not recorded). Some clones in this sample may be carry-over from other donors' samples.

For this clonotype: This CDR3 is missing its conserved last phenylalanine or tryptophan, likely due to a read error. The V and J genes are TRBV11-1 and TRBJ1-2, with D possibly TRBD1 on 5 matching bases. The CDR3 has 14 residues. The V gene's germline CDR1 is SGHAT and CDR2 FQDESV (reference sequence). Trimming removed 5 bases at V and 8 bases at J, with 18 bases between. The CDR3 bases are TGTGCCAGCAGCCTCTTTGGGGGAAAGGGAGGCTACACCTTA. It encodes CASSLFGGKGGYTL.

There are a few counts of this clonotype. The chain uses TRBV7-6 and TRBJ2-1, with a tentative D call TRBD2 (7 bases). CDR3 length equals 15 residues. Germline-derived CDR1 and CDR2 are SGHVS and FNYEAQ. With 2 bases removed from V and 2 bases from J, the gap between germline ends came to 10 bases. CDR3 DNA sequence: TGTGCCAGCAGCTTACCGGGGGGCACCTACAATGAGCAGTTCTTC. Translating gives CASSLPGGTYNEQFF.

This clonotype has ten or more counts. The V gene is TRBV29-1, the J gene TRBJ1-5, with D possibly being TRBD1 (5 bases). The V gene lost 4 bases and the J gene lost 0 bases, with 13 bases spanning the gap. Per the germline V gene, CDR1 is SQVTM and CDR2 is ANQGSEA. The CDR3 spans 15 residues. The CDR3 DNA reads TGCAGCGTTGCTACAGGTACCTATAGCAATCAGCCCCAGCATTTT. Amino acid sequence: CSVATGTYSNQPQHF.

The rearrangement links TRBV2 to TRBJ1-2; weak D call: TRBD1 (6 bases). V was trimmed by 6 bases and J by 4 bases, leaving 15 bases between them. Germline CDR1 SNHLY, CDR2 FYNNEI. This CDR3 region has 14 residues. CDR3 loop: CASRLQGSVYGYTF. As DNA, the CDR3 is TGTGCCAGCAGACTTCAGGGGTCGGTCTATGGCTACACCTTC.

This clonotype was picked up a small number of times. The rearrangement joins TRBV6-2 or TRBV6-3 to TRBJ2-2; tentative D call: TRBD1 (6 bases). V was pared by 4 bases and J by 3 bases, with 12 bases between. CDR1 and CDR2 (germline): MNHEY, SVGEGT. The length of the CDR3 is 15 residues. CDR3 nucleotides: TGTGCCAGCAGTTCGCGAGGGGGTCACACCGGGGAGCTGTTTTTT. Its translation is CASSSRGGHTGELFF.

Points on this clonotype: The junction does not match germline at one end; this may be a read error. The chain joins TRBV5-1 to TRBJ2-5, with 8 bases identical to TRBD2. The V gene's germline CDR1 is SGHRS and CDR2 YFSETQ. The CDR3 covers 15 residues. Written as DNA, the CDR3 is TGCGACAGCAGCTACAGCGGGGGTGTCGGGGAGACCCAGTACTTC. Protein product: CDSSYSGGVGETQYF.

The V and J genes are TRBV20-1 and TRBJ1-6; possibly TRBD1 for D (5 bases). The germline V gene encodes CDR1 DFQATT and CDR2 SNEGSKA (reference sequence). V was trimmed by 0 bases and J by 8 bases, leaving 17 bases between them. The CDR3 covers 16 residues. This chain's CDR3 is CSARDNARGVYSPLHF. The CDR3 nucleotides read TGCAGTGCTAGAGATAACGCTAGGGGCGTATATTCACCCCTCCACTTT.

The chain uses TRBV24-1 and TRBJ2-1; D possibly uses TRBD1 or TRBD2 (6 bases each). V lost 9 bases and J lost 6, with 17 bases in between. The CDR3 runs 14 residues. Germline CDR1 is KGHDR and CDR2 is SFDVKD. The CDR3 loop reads CATPRGRPSNEQFF. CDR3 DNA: TGTGCCACCCCACGGGGGCGGCCCAGCAATGAGCAGTTCTTC.

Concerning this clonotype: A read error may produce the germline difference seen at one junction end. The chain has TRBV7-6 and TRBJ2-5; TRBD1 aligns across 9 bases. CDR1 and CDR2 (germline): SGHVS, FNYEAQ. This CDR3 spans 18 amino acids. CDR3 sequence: CSSVYKPSGTGGQETPYF. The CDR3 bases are TGTTCCAGCGTCTACAAGCCTTCGGGAACAGGGGGCCAAGAGACCCCGTACTTC.

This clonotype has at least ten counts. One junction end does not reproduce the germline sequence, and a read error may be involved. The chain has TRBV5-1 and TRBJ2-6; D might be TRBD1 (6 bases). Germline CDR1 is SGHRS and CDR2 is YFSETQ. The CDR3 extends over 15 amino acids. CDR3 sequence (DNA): TGTGCCAGCAGCTTAGGGGGAACTGGGGCCAACGTCCTGACTTTC. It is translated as CASSLGGTGANVLTF.